Presented here are 24 T cell receptor beta chains from one specimen sequenced in a study of T cells in Graves' hyperthyroidism and ophthalmopathy (dated by TCRdb to between 2018 and 2020). Library creation used multiplex PCR. The listed sequencing device is Illumina HiSeq 2000. The TCR beta CDR3 regions were amplified from the RNA transcripts. The TCR CDR3 was subjected to a first round of RT-PCR using the HTBI primer set and the Qiagen OneStep RT-PCR kit. Using fastp trimming at Q25 and MiXCR clonotype assembly, TCRdb reanalyzed the public sequencing data and kept in-frame beta chains. Each CDR3 protein appears once, grouped with its most common genes and DNA. The sample includes approximately 520,000 distinct CDR3 sequences, with more than 20% observed a single time. Of the sample, 26% falls within the top ten clones. Sequencing used blood. Receptors were obtained from a man younger than 35 with Graves' hyperthyroidism.

This clonotype has ten or more counts. V and J are TRBV28 and TRBJ2-7, with TRBD2 matching over 7 bases. Per germline, CDR1 MDHEN and CDR2 SYDVKM. This CDR3 has 12 residues. Germline trimming cut 11 bases from V and 0 bases from J; bases unmatched to any gene: 4. CDR3 sequence: CAAGLDSYEQYF. The CDR3 bases are TGTGCCGCCGGACTAGACTCCTACGAGCAGTACTTC. Full variable domain (rest looked up from reference TRBV28 and TRBJ2-7): DVKVTQSSRYLVKRTGEKVFLECVQDMDHENMFWYRQDPGLGLRLIYFSYDVKMKEKGDIPEGYSVSREKKERFSLILESASTNQTSMYLCAAGLDSYEQYFGPGTRLTVT.

The rearrangement uses TRBV10-3 and TRBJ1-2; no clear D. CDR3 length: 15 residues. V was clipped by 2 bases and J by 0 bases, with 10 bases between them. In germline, CDR1 is ENHRY, CDR2 SYGVKD. In DNA form, the CDR3 reads TGTGCCATCAGTGAGAGGGCCCAGACTAACTATGGCTACACCTTC. Protein sequence: CAISERAQTNYGYTF.

This clonotype was detected ten times or more. The chain links TRBV6-6 to TRBJ2-7; D is possibly TRBD1 (6 bases). The V end was cut by 2 bases, the J end by 6 bases, with 11 bases between. The germline V gene has CDR1 MNHNY and CDR2 SVGAGI (reference sequence). The CDR3 covers 13 residues. The CDR3 coding sequence is TGTGCCAGCAGTTACCTAAGAGGGGGCGAGCAGTACTTC. Its protein is CASSYLRGGEQYF.

This clonotype was detected once. The chain links TRBV12-3 or TRBV12-4 to TRBJ1-2, with D maybe TRBD1 (6 bases). V lost 3 bases to trimming and J lost 6 bases, with 8 bases between them. This CDR3 has 12 amino acids. CDR3 in amino acids: CASSFRQDGYTF. The CDR3 nucleotides read TGTGCCAGCAGTTTTAGACAGGATGGCTACACCTTC.

This clonotype was detected a few times. CDR3 sequence reads: CASSYSGRVSYGYTF. DNA for the CDR3: TGTGCCAGCAGTTACTCTGGCAGGGTATCGTATGGCTACACCTTC. The chain carries TRBV6-5 and TRBJ1-2; the D gene is possibly TRBD1 (5 bases). V lost 0 bases and J 5 bases, leaving 13 bases between the germline ends. The CDR3 sequence is 15 residues long. Per the germline V gene, CDR1 is MNHEY and CDR2 is SVGAGI.

This chain uses TRBV2 with TRBJ1-6, with D possibly matching TRBD1 (6 bases). Germline V lookup: CDR1 SNHLY, CDR2 FYNNEI. Trimming cost V 6 bases and J 10 bases, with 16 bases left between them. The length of the CDR3 is 14 residues. The CDR3 loop reads CASRTTGGGSPLHF. In DNA form, the CDR3 reads TGTGCCAGCAGGACGACGGGGGGCGGGTCACCCCTCCACTTT.

Ten or more counts support this clonotype. The genes are TRBV20-1 and TRBJ2-2; D unresolved. V dropped 3 bases and J dropped 0 bases, with 14 bases sitting between them. Germline V gene lookup returns CDR1 DFQATT and CDR2 SNEGSKA (reference sequence). This CDR3 contains 16 residues. CDR3 DNA sequence: TGCAGTGCTAGTCTATACGCGATCACGAACACCGGGGAGCTGTTTTTT. Translating gives CSASLYAITNTGELFF.

In this sample, this clonotype turned up many times. The V and J genes are TRBV29-1 and TRBJ1-2, with D possibly TRBD1 on 5 matching bases. The V end was cut by 4 bases, the J end by 8 bases, with 20 bases between. The CDR3 is 14 residues long. Germline V lookup: CDR1 SQVTM, CDR2 ANQGSEA. CDR3 residues: CSVVEGSKAVGYTF. The CDR3 DNA is TGCAGCGTTGTAGAGGGGTCGAAGGCGGTCGGCTACACCTTC.

A word on this clonotype: A much larger clone is a single base away; this may be a read error. Because it lacks the conserved phenylalanine or tryptophan at the end, this CDR3 is likely a read error. The chain recombines TRBV29-1 with TRBJ1-5, with TRBD1 matching over 8 bases. Germline V gene data show CDR1 as SQVTM and CDR2 as ANQGSEA. The CDR3 runs to 13 residues. The ends lost 8 bases at V and 7 bases at J; junction bases unmatched: 10. The CDR3 is CSPDEDRVQPQHV. DNA of the CDR3: TGCAGCCCCGACGAGGACAGGGTACAGCCCCAGCATGTT.

This sequence joins TRBV7-8 and TRBJ2-7; a weak D match, TRBD1 (5 bases). From germline, CDR1 is SGHVS and CDR2 FQNEAQ. This CDR3 region has 14 residues. Trimming pared 4 bases from V and 5 bases from J, leaving 15 bases between. The CDR3 sequence: CASSSTARADEQYF. In DNA, the CDR3 is TGTGCCAGCAGCTCCACCGCCAGGGCGGACGAGCAGTACTTC.

This clonotype was counted at least ten times. The chain is built from TRBV6-1 and TRBJ2-7; 7 bases are shared with TRBD1. The CDR3 is made up of 14 amino acids. V lost 2 bases to trimming and J lost 6 bases; unmatched junction nucleotides: 7. The germline gives CDR1 MNHNS, CDR2 SASEGT. The CDR3 reads CASSERQGLAEQYF. CDR3 DNA sequence: TGTGCCAGCAGTGAACGACAGGGTCTAGCCGAGCAGTACTTC.

V and J are TRBV7-9 and TRBJ1-2, with 7 bases aligning to TRBD1. The CDR3 length is 15 residues. Germline V gives CDR1 SEHNR, CDR2 FQNEAQ (reference sequence). V lost 11 bases and J lost 2; bases outside the gene matches: 14. In DNA, the CDR3 is TGTGCCGCAATCAGGGGGGGAGCACTAAACTATGGCTACACCTTC. Encoded protein: CAAIRGGALNYGYTF.

This clonotype showed up many times. The CDR3 DNA reads TGTGCCAGCAGCGCTAGGGGCCAAGAGACCCAGTACTTC. Its protein is CASSARGQETQYF. The chain links TRBV12-3 or TRBV12-4 to TRBJ2-5, with D possibly being TRBD1 (5 bases). Trimming took 6 bases from V and 1 from J, leaving 9 bases between them. The CDR3 totals 13 residues.

Remarks on this clonotype: The CDR3 carries no conserved terminal phenylalanine or tryptophan, so it likely arises from a read error. V and J are TRBV2 and TRBJ2-5; a possible D gene is TRBD1 (5 bases). Trimming removed 3 bases from V and 7 bases from J, with 12 bases in between. The germline gives CDR1 SNHLY, CDR2 FYNNEI. This CDR3 has 13 residues. This chain's CDR3 is CASSDWTQGTQYL. In DNA form, the CDR3 reads TGTGCCAGCAGTGATTGGACCCAGGGGACCCAGTACCTC.

This clonotype was seen a handful of times. The chain joins TRBV2 to TRBJ2-2, with a possible D match to TRBD1 (5 bases). The CDR3 spans 15 residues. Per germline, CDR1 SNHLY and CDR2 FYNNEI. Trimming took 8 bases from V and 1 from J, leaving 14 bases between them. CDR3: CASGMTDWNTGELFF. DNA of the CDR3: TGTGCCAGCGGTATGACAGACTGGAACACCGGGGAGCTGTTTTTT.

The CDR3 coding sequence is TGTGCCAGCAGTTTAGGGGCCAGGGACCAGCCCCAGCATTTT. This gives the protein CASSLGARDQPQHF. This chain links TRBV12-3 or TRBV12-4 with TRBJ1-5, with D possibly being TRBD1 (5 bases). There are 14 residues in the CDR3. Trimming stripped 1 base from V and 7 bases from J, with 11 bases between.

There are many counts of this clonotype. The chain employs TRBV12-3 or TRBV12-4 and TRBJ2-5; tentatively, D is TRBD2 (7 bases). This CDR3 is built from 17 residues. Trimming left V 1 base short and J 0 bases short, with 15 bases between. The CDR3 spells CASSLEGVGGNQETQYF. In nucleotides, the CDR3 is TGTGCCAGCAGTTTAGAGGGGGTGGGGGGGAACCAAGAGACCCAGTACTTC.

This sequence joins TRBV24-1 and TRBJ1-2, with a possible D match to TRBD1 (5 bases). Trimming removed 1 base from V and 4 bases from J, with 9 bases in between. Germline V gene data show CDR1 as KGHDR and CDR2 as SFDVKD. This CDR3 region has 14 residues. The CDR3 sequence: CATSDFDSSYGYTF. In nucleotides, the CDR3 is TGTGCCACCAGTGATTTTGACAGCAGCTATGGCTACACCTTC.

This clonotype was counted between two and nine times. The chain has TRBV6-2 or TRBV6-3 and TRBJ2-5; D not resolved. The CDR3 totals 13 residues. V lost 5 bases and J lost 1, with 8 bases in between. Germline CDR1 MNHEY, CDR2 SVGEGT. This chain's CDR3 is CASSRASQETQYF. The CDR3 DNA is TGTGCCAGCAGTCGGGCCAGCCAAGAGACCCAGTACTTC.

This sequence joins TRBV5-1 and TRBJ2-7; D ambiguous. The length of the CDR3 is 13 residues. From germline, CDR1 is SGHRS and CDR2 YFSETQ. Trimming took off 1 base at V and 2 bases at J, with 7 bases between the two ends. CDR3 in amino acids: CASSLYSTYEQYF. CDR3 sequence (DNA): TGCGCCAGCAGCTTGTACTCGACCTACGAGCAGTACTTC. Complete variable domain (other parts from reference TRBV5-1 and TRBJ2-7): KAGVTQTPRYLIKTRGQQVTLSCSPISGHRSVSWYQQTPGQGLQFLFEYFSETQRNKGNFPGRFSGRQFSNSRSEMNVSTLELGDSALYLCASSLYSTYEQYFGPGTRLTVT.

This clonotype was counted many times. The chain uses TRBV11-2 and TRBJ2-5; maybe TRBD2 (6 bases). V gave up 4 bases and J gave up 7 bases, with 13 bases separating them. This CDR3 comprises 13 residues. The germline V gene encodes CDR1 SGHAT and CDR2 FQNNGV. DNA for the CDR3: TGTGCCAGCAGCTCTGACCGGAGGGGGACCCAGTACTTC. The encoded protein is CASSSDRRGTQYF. The entire variable domain, with the rest obtained from reference TRBV11-2 and TRBJ2-5, is as follows: EAGVAQSPRYKIIEKRQSVAFWCNPISGHATLYWYQQILGQGPKLLIQFQNNGVVDDSQLPKDRFSAERLKGVDSTLKIQPAKLEDSAVYLCASSSDRRGTQYFGPGTRLLVL.

The chain has TRBV12-3 or TRBV12-4 and TRBJ1-2; D unclear. The V end lost 2 bases, the J end lost 0 bases, and 10 bases lay between the germline ends. The CDR3 covers 15 residues. CDR3 residues: CASSLKRITNYGYTF. CDR3 coding DNA: TGTGCCAGCAGTTTAAAACGGATAACTAACTATGGCTACACCTTC.

In this sample, this clonotype turned up many times. The CDR3 spells CASSYPTETVWGQETQYF. CDR3 DNA: TGTGCCAGCAGTTACCCAACGGAGACAGTATGGGGGCAAGAGACCCAGTACTTC. This chain joins TRBV6-2 or TRBV6-3 and TRBJ2-5, with D perhaps TRBD1 or TRBD2 (5 bases each). The germline gives CDR1 MNHEY, CDR2 SVGEGT. The V and J ends lost 2 bases and 2 bases respectively, with 21 bases between them. CDR3 length equals 18 residues.

V is TRBV7-9 and J is TRBJ2-5, with D maybe TRBD2 (6 bases). The length of the CDR3 is 15 residues. V lost 1 base to trimming and J lost 3 bases, with 12 bases between them. CDR1 is SEHNR, CDR2 FQNEAQ, per germline (reference sequence). This chain's CDR3 is CASSLEEGYEETQYF. Written as DNA, the CDR3 is TGTGCCAGCAGCTTAGAGGAGGGGTATGAAGAGACCCAGTACTTC.